These 19 T cell receptor beta chains were sequenced from one sample in a study of cytomegalovirus exposure and HLA in healthy donors. Assay: immunoSEQ multiplex PCR; the TCRdb copy retains only in-frame clones and omits some. The profile shows about 110,000 clones, approximately 88% of them singletons. Sequencing was performed on PBMCs. The source is a young woman in good health and CMV-seropositive.

The genes are TRBV28 and TRBJ2-7, with D hard to call. V dropped 4 bases and J dropped 2 bases, with 9 bases sitting between them. CDR3 length: 13 residues. Germline-derived CDR1 and CDR2 are MDHEN and SYDVKM. The CDR3 DNA is TGTGCCAGCAGTTCTCAGGCGACCTACGAGCAGTACTTC. This encodes CASSSQATYEQYF.

This clone was counted once. The chain combines TRBV2 with TRBJ2-7, with D possibly TRBD2 on 6 matching bases. The CDR3 runs to 14 residues. V shed 8 bases and J shed 3 bases, with 17 bases lying between them. The germline gives CDR1 SNHLY, CDR2 FYNNEI. Written as DNA, the CDR3 is TGTGCCAGCGGATGGGCGGGACCACGCTACGAGCAGTACTTC. It encodes CASGWAGPRYEQYF.

The rearrangement uses TRBV11-3 and TRBJ2-7; weak D call: TRBD2 (6 bases). The V and J ends lost 5 bases and 0 bases respectively, with 17 bases between them. CDR3 size: 16 residues. Germline V gene sequence: CDR1 SGHNT, CDR2 YENEEA. As DNA, the CDR3 is TGTGCCAGCAGCCTCCGAGGTAGCGGAGTCTCCTACGAGCAGTACTTC. Its protein product is CASSLRGSGVSYEQYF.

The chain uses TRBV25-1 and TRBJ2-7; 11 bases match TRBD1. CDR1 is MGHDK and CDR2 is SYGVNS in the germline V gene. Unmatched junction bases numbered 20, after V lost 8 bases and J lost 5 bases. This CDR3 is built from 18 residues. This CDR3 reads CASGPKRGGTGGVHEQYF. The CDR3 DNA sequence: TGTGCCAGCGGCCCGAAGCGAGGAGGGACAGGGGGTGTCCACGAGCAGTACTTC.

The chain has TRBV2 and TRBJ2-1; D gene unclear. This CDR3 spans 13 amino acids. Germline V gene data show CDR1 as SNHLY and CDR2 as FYNNEI. V lost 1 base and J lost 7, with 8 bases in between. The CDR3 loop reads CASSEERSNEQFF. The CDR3 DNA follows: TGTGCCAGCAGTGAAGAACGGTCAAATGAGCAGTTCTTC.

The CDR3: CASSQGNLRGETQYF. The CDR3 nucleotides read TGCGCCAGCAGCCAAGGGAACCTTAGGGGGGAGACCCAGTACTTC. This chain joins TRBV4-1 and TRBJ2-5, with D perhaps matching TRBD1 (6 bases). This CDR3 comprises 15 residues. Trimming pared 1 base from V and 5 bases from J, leaving 14 bases between. Germline V gene lookup returns CDR1 MGHRA and CDR2 YSYEKL.

This clone has only one observation. The rearrangement joins TRBV27 to TRBJ1-1; a possible D gene is TRBD1 (6 bases). V lost 8 bases to trimming and J lost 5 bases, with 15 bases between them. Germline V gene lookup returns CDR1 MNHEY and CDR2 SMNVEV (reference sequence). CDR3 size: 13 residues. CDR3 coding DNA: TGTGCCAGCGGGGGGGCGAGGGGTACTGAAGCTTTCTTT. It specifies CASGGARGTEAFF.

The V and J genes are TRBV6-1 and TRBJ1-1; perhaps TRBD1 as D (5 bases). V lost 5 bases and J lost 7, with 8 bases in between. The CDR3 has 11 amino acids. The germline gives CDR1 MNHNS, CDR2 SASEGT. CDR3 nucleotides: TGTGCCAGCAGTTACGGGGGTGAAGCTTTCTTT. Its protein product is CASSYGGEAFF.

This rearrangement joins TRBV5-1 to TRBJ2-2; a weak D match, TRBD2 (5 bases). This CDR3 is built from 14 residues. Germline V CDR1 and CDR2: SGHRS, YFSETQ. The V end lost 3 bases, the J end lost 7 bases, and 13 bases lay between the germline ends. The CDR3 reads CASSSDGKNGELFF. The DNA of the CDR3 is TGCGCCAGCAGCTCCGACGGGAAGAACGGGGAGCTGTTTTTT.

V and J are TRBV10-3 and TRBJ2-2; TRBD1 is a possible D gene (6 bases). The CDR3 covers 13 residues. The germline V and J ends were trimmed by 8 bases and 4 bases, with 11 bases remaining between them. Germline V gives CDR1 ENHRY, CDR2 SYGVKD. This CDR3 is CAIEGVGTGELFF. CDR3 in DNA: TGTGCCATCGAGGGGGTAGGCACCGGGGAGCTGTTTTTT.

V usage is TRBV28 and J usage is TRBJ1-2, with D tentatively TRBD1 (6 bases). The CDR3 loop spans 13 amino acids. Germline values: CDR1 MDHEN, CDR2 SYDVKM. V lost 5 bases, J lost 4 bases, and 11 bases lay in between. The CDR3 is CASSGRGAYGYTF. CDR3 DNA sequence: TGTGCCAGCAGTGGCAGGGGCGCCTATGGCTACACCTTC.

The J gene is TRBJ2-1, the V gene TRBV5-5; tentative D call: TRBD2 (5 bases). The CDR3 loop spans 15 amino acids. V lost 5 bases to trimming and J lost 0 bases, with 12 bases between them. The germline CDR1 and CDR2 sequences are SGHKS and YYEKEE (reference sequence). CDR3 sequence: CASRSSGSSYNEQFF. The DNA of the CDR3 is TGTGCCAGCAGGTCCAGCGGAAGCTCCTACAATGAGCAGTTCTTC.

V is TRBV4-3 and J is TRBJ2-7, with D hard to call. The ends were cut back, 1 base at V and 4 bases at J, with 8 bases in the middle. Germline assignment: CDR1 LGHNA and CDR2 YSLEER. The CDR3 has 13 residues. The CDR3 nucleotides read TGCGCCAGCAGCCAAGGTCCCGCGTACGAGCAGTACTTC. Residues: CASSQGPAYEQYF.

This rearrangement joins TRBV2 to TRBJ1-1; 7 positions match TRBD1. The CDR3 runs to 14 residues. With V trimmed by 4 bases and J by 4 bases, 6 bases remained unmatched. Germline values: CDR1 SNHLY, CDR2 FYNNEI. The CDR3, as DNA: TGTGCCAGCAGTGCACTGGCAGGGGGCACTGAAGCTTTCTTT. Translated: CASSALAGGTEAFF.

The DNA for the CDR3 is TGTGCCAGCAGCCAAGGGACAGGGCGGTTCTTT. It yields the protein CASSQGTGRFF. The rearrangement links TRBV4-2 to TRBJ1-1, with 8 bases that match TRBD1. Trimming at V came to 1 base and at J to 14 bases, leaving 3 bases not matched to a gene. The CDR3 has 11 residues. From germline, CDR1 is LGHNA and CDR2 YNFKEQ.

The rearrangement links TRBV6-5 to TRBJ2-7; tentative D call: TRBD1 (6 bases). V was trimmed by 2 bases and J by 7 bases, leaving 12 bases between them. Germline V gene sequence: CDR1 MNHEY, CDR2 SVGAGI. The CDR3 contains 13 residues. CDR3 protein: CASSYDRLREQYF. CDR3 in DNA: TGTGCCAGCAGTTACGACAGGCTGAGAGAGCAGTACTTC.

This clone came up once. This chain uses TRBV5-1 with TRBJ2-3, with D uncertain. Trimming took off 5 bases at V and 0 bases at J, with 13 bases between the two ends. CDR1 SGHRS and CDR2 YFSETQ come from the germline V gene. CDR3 length: 15 amino acids. CDR3 DNA: TGCGCCAGCAGGGGCAGCCCCACTAGCACAGATACGCAGTATTTT. It translates to CASRGSPTSTDTQYF.

The chain is built from TRBV30 and TRBJ1-4, with D uncertain. Between the trimmed V and J ends, which lost 4 bases and 4 bases, there was a span of 10 bases. Germline CDR1 reads GTSNPN; CDR2 reads SVGIG (reference sequence). The CDR3 length is 13 residues. CDR3 sequence reads: CAWKNLSNEKLFF. DNA for the CDR3: TGTGCCTGGAAAAATCTGAGTAATGAAAAACTGTTTTTT.

The chain recombines TRBV15 with TRBJ1-2; 8 bases fit TRBD1. Germline values: CDR1 LNHNV, CDR2 YYDKDF (reference sequence). The CDR3 runs to 14 residues. The ends lost 3 bases at V and 6 bases at J; junction bases unmatched: 6. Written as DNA, the CDR3 is TGTGCCACCAGCAGCTCGGACAGGGCGAATGGCTACACCTTC. The encoded protein is CATSSSDRANGYTF.